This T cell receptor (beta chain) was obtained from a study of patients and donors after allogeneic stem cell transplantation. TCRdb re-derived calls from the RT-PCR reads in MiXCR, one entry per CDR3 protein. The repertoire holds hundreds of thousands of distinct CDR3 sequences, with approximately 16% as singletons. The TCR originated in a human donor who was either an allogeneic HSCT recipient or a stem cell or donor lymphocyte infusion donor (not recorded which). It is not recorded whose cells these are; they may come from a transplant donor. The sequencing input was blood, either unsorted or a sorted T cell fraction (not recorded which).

The CDR3 sequence: CASSPHLAGTAFF. The CDR3 DNA reads TGTGCCAGCAGCCCCCATCTCGCCGGGACAGCTTTCTTT. The rearrangement links TRBV3-1 to TRBJ1-1, with D perhaps TRBD1 (5 bases). The CDR3 runs to 13 residues. V lost 4 bases to trimming and J lost 10 bases, with 16 bases between them. CDR1 and CDR2 from the germline V gene are LGHDT and YNNKEL (reference sequence).